This entry lists 15 T cell receptor beta chains sequenced from one sample in a study of blood T cell repertoires in COVID-19. TCRdb keeps only in-frame clones here, not all; method: immunoSEQ multiplex PCR. The table has roughly 180,000 clones, 75% to 90% seen once; the top ten hold 6.5% to 9%. The sample consisted of peripheral blood. All receptors come from an older woman with acute or convalescent COVID-19.

This chain joins TRBV6-5 and TRBJ2-1; the match to TRBD1 covers 9 bases. There are 12 residues in the CDR3. V gave up 5 bases and J gave up 13 bases; unmatched junction bases: 6. Germline-derived CDR1 and CDR2 are MNHEY and SVGAGI. CDR3 nucleotides: TGTGCCAGCAGTAGACAGGGGGGTCAACAGTTCTTC. Amino acid sequence: CASSRQGGQQFF.

This chain joins TRBV3-1 (or the pseudogene TRBV3-2) and TRBJ1-1; D gene unclear. Trimming stripped 8 bases from V and 10 bases from J, with 17 bases between. The CDR3 spans 12 residues. CDR1 LGHDT and CDR2 YNNKEL come from the germline V gene (reference sequence). The DNA for the CDR3 is TGTGCCAGCTTGGGTAAGGGCCGGGGAGCTTTCTTT. The encoded protein is CASLGKGRGAFF.

The chain combines TRBV29-1 with TRBJ1-2; D uncertain. V gave up 2 bases and J gave up 4 bases, with 5 bases separating them. CDR3 length: 11 amino acids. Germline V gene sequence: CDR1 SQVTM, CDR2 ANQGSEA. The CDR3 bases are TGCAGCGTTGAAAACACCTATGGCTACACCTTC. Translation: CSVENTYGYTF.

The V gene is TRBV21-1, the J gene TRBJ2-1; TRBD1 is the table's D call, not checked against the DNA. TRBV21-1 is a pseudogene. There are 17 residues in the CDR3. As DNA, the CDR3 is TGTGCCAGCAGCAGCCTGACGGGACAGCCCGGAGCAGGGGAGCAGTTCTTC. This sequence encodes CASSSLTGQPGAGEQFF.

This clone was picked up one time. A read error may produce the germline difference seen at one junction end. The chain has TRBV3-1 (or the pseudogene TRBV3-2) and TRBJ2-7; the D gene is possibly TRBD1 (6 bases). CDR3 length equals 12 residues. Germline V gives CDR1 LGHDT, CDR2 YNNKEL (reference sequence). CDR3 in amino acids: CANSHRANEQYF. Written as DNA, the CDR3 is TGTGCCAACAGCCACAGGGCGAACGAGCAGTACTTC.

This chain links TRBV6-5 with TRBJ1-2, with a weak D call TRBD1 (6 bases). The CDR3 has 15 residues. CDR1 and CDR2 (germline): MNHEY, SVGAGI. Trimming shortened V by 5 bases and J by 0 bases, and 13 bases separated the two germline ends. CDR3 residues: CASSQTGLTNYGYTF. The CDR3 coding sequence is TGTGCCAGCAGTCAGACAGGTCTGACTAACTATGGCTACACCTTC.

This clone appeared once. The genes are TRBV4-1 and TRBJ2-2; 8 bases are shared with TRBD2. CDR3 length: 18 amino acids. V trimming: 0 bases; J trimming: 1 base; junction bases outside the gene matches: 7. Germline assignment: CDR1 MGHRA and CDR2 YSYEKL. The CDR3 loop is CASSQEPRGRRNTGELFF. DNA for the CDR3: TGCGCCAGCAGCCAAGAGCCCCGCGGGAGGAGGAACACCGGGGAGCTGTTTTTT.

The chain is built from TRBV6-5 and TRBJ2-2, with 8 bases fitting TRBD1. In germline, CDR1 is MNHEY, CDR2 SVGAGI. The CDR3 contains 14 residues. Trimming at V came to 6 bases and at J to 6 bases, leaving 6 bases not matched to a gene. The CDR3 sequence is CASSFQGAAGELFF. The CDR3 region has the DNA TGTGCCAGCAGCTTCCAGGGGGCAGCCGGGGAGCTGTTTTTT.

The chain links TRBV2 to TRBJ1-4; no reliable D call. The germline gives CDR1 SNHLY, CDR2 FYNNEI. CDR3 length: 18 residues. Trimming left V 0 bases short and J 0 bases short, with 14 bases between. CDR3 in amino acids: CASSEAWAPVATNEKLFF. In DNA form, the CDR3 reads TGTGCCAGCAGTGAAGCTTGGGCACCTGTTGCAACTAATGAAAAACTGTTTTTT.

This sequence joins TRBV3-1 (or the pseudogene TRBV3-2) and TRBJ1-2; a weak D match, TRBD1 (5 bases). Per the germline V gene, CDR1 is LGHDT and CDR2 is YNNKEL (reference sequence). There are 16 residues in the CDR3. V was cut by 0 bases and J by 1 base, with 12 bases left in between. The CDR3 DNA sequence: TGTGCCAGCAGCCAAGATGGGGGGTACCTTAACTATGGCTACACCTTC. It codes for CASSQDGGYLNYGYTF.

This clone was detected a few times. The chain couples TRBV10-1 to TRBJ2-7; the D gene is possibly TRBD2 (7 bases). Germline-derived CDR1 and CDR2 are WNHNN and SYGVQD (reference sequence). The CDR3 totals 12 residues. The V gene lost 8 bases and the J gene lost 7 bases, with 15 bases spanning the gap. The CDR3 DNA reads TGCGCCAGCCGGGGGGCGTTGCTGGAGCAGTACGTC. Amino acids: CASRGALLEQYV.

As concerns this clone: Compared with germline, one end of the junction differs, possibly owing to a read error. The chain carries TRBV6-1 and TRBJ2-6; D unclear. Looked up from germline, CDR1 is MNHNS and CDR2 is SASEGT. The CDR3 has 15 amino acids. CDR3 region: CASREVSSGANVLTF. DNA of the CDR3: TGTGCCAGCAGAGAAGTGTCTTCTGGGGCCAACGTCCTGACTTTC.

The V call is TRBV9, the J call TRBJ2-2; D call uncertain. V lost 3 bases to trimming and J lost 5 bases, with 2 bases between them. Germline-derived CDR1 and CDR2 are SGDLS and YYNGEE. This CDR3 spans 11 amino acids. Here the CDR3 DNA reads TGTGCCAGCAGCGCGACCGGGGAGCTGTTTTTT. It codes for CASSATGELFF.

This chain links TRBV12-3 or TRBV12-4 with TRBJ1-4; no firm D call. V was trimmed by 6 bases and J by 7 bases, leaving 12 bases between them. The CDR3 consists of 13 residues. The CDR3 sequence is CASSSSLVEKLFF. The CDR3 DNA is TGTGCCAGCAGCTCCTCACTAGTTGAAAAACTGTTTTTT.

This chain joins TRBV27 and TRBJ1-2, with D possibly TRBD1 on 5 matching bases. The length of the CDR3 is 13 residues. From germline, CDR1 is MNHEY and CDR2 SMNVEV (reference sequence). V was shortened by 0 bases and J by 12 bases, with 14 bases between the two germline ends. The CDR3 protein is CASSLSAGMDHTF. Written as DNA, the CDR3 is TGTGCCAGCAGTTTATCGGCAGGGATGGATCACACCTTC.